This TCR beta chain was found in a study of T-cell memory formation after mild COVID-19. Study-wide findings and caveats: Researchers report contracting CD4+ clones mostly in CM and EM, with CD8+ clones in EMRA. Day 37-peaking second-wave clones had unconfirmed SARS-CoV-2 specificity. The study detected some responding clones in pre-infection memory, suggesting cross-reactive memory joined.

Note on this clonotype: The antigen remains undetermined.

TCRdb reanalysed the 5' RACE reads using MiXCR and keeps one entry per CDR3 protein. The data hold 470,000 or so distinct CDR3 sequences, with 25% observed a single time. The clonotype was recovered from an adult woman who had mild COVID-19 (a few samples of this study predate the infection). Cell type and time point are not known. The sequenced sample was PBMCs or a T cell subset sorted from them (not recorded which).

CDR3 in DNA: TGTGCCACCAGCGAGGACAGTAGCGGGAGTGGGTATACGCAGTATTTT. Its translation is CATSEDSSGSGYTQYF. The genes are TRBV15 and TRBJ2-3, with 9 positions matching TRBD2. Trimming at V came to 5 bases and at J to 7 bases, leaving 13 bases not matched to a gene. The germline gives CDR1 LNHNV, CDR2 YYDKDF (reference sequence). The CDR3 consists of 16 residues.